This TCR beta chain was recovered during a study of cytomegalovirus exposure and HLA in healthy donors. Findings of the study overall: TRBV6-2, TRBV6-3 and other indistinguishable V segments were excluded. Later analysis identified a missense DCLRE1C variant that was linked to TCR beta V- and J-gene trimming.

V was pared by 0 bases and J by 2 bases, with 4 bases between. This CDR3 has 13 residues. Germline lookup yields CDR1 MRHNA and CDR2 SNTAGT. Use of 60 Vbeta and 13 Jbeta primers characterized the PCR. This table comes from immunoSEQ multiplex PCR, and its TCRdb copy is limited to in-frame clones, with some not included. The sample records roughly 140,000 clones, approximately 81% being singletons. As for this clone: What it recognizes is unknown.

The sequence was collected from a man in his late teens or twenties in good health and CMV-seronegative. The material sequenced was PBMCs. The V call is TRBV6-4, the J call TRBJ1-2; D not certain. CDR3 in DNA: TGTGCCAGCAGTGACTCGACAAACTATGGCTACACCTTC. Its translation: CASSDSTNYGYTF.